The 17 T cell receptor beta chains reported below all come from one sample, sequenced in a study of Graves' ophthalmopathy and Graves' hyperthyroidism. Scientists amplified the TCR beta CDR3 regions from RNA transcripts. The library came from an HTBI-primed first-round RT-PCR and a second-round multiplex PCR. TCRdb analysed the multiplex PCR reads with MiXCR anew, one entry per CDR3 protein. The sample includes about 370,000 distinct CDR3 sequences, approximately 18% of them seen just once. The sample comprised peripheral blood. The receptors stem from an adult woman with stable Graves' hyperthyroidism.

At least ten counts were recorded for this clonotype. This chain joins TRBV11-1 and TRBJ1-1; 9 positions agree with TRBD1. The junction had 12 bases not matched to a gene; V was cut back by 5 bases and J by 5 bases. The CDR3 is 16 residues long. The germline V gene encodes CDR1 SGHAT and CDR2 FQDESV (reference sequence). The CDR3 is CASSDYRGLGRTEAFF. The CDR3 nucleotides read TGTGCCAGCAGCGATTACAGGGGGCTGGGGAGAACTGAAGCTTTCTTT.

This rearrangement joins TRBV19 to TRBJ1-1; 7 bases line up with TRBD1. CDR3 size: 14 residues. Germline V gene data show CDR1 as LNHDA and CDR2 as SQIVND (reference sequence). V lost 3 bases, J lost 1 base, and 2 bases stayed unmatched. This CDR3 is CASSMGQTNTEAFF. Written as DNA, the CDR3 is TGTGCCAGTAGTATGGGACAGACGAACACTGAAGCTTTCTTT.

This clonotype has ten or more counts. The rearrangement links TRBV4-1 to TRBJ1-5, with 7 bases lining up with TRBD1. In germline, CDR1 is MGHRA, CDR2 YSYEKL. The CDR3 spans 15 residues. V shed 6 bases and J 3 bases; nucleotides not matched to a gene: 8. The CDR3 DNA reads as TGCGCCAGCAGTTACAGGGGAGCCGACAATCAGCCCCAGCATTTT. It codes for CASSYRGADNQPQHF.

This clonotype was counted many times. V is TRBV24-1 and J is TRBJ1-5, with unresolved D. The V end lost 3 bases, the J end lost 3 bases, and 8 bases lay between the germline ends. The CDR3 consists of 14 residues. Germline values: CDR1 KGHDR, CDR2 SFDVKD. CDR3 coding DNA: TGTGCCACCAGTGATAACCAGGACAATCAGCCCCAGCATTTT. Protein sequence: CATSDNQDNQPQHF.

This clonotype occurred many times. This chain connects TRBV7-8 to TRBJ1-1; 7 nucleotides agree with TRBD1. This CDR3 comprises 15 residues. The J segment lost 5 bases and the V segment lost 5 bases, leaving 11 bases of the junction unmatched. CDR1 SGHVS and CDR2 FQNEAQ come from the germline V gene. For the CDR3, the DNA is TGTGCCAGCAGCGCAATGACAGGGCTGGGGACTGAAGCTTTCTTT. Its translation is CASSAMTGLGTEAFF.

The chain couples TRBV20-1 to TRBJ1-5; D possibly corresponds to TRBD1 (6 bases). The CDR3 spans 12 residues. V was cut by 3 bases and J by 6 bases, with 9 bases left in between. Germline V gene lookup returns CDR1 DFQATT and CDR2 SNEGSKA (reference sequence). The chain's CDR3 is CSASLGGQPQHF. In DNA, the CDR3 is TGCAGTGCTAGCCTAGGGGGTCAGCCCCAGCATTTT.

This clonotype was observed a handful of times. The CDR3 DNA reads as TGTGCCAGCAGTTTTGGAGAGGCCGACACCGGGGAGCTGTTTTTT. Encoded protein: CASSFGEADTGELFF. This chain links TRBV28 with TRBJ2-2; D remains ambiguous. Germline V lookup: CDR1 MDHEN, CDR2 SYDVKM. The CDR3 totals 15 residues. V lost 3 bases and J lost 3, with 11 bases in between.

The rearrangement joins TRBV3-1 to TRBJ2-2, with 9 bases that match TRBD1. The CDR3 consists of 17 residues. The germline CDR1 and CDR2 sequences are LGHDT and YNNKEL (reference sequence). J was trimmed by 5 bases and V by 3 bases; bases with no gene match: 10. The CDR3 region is CASSHLLGTGRTGELFF. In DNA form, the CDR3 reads TGTGCCAGCAGCCACCTTTTGGGGACAGGGCGGACCGGGGAGCTGTTTTTT. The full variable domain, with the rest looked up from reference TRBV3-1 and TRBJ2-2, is DTAVSQTPKYLVTQMGNDKSIKCEQNLGHDTMYWYKQDSKKFLKIMFSYNNKELIINETVPNRFSPKSPDKAHLNLHINSLELGDSAVYFCASSHLLGTGRTGELFFGEGSRLTVL.

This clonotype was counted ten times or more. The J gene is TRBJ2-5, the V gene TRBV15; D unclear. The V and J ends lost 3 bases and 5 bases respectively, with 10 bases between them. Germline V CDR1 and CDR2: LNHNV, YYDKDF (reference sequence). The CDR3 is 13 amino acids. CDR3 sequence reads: CATSRALLETQYF. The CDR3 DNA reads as TGTGCCACCAGCAGGGCCTTGTTGGAGACCCAGTACTTC.

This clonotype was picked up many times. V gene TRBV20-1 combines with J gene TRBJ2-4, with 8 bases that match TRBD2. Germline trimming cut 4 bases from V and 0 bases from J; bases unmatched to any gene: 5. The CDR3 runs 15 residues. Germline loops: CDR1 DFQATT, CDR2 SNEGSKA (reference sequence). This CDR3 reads CSAISGRAAKNIQYF. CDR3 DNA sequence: TGCAGTGCTATAAGCGGGAGAGCAGCCAAAAACATTCAGTACTTC.

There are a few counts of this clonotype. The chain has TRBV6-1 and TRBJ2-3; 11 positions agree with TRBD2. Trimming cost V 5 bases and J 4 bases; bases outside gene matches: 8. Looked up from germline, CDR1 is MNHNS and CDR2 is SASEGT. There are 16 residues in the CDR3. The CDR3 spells CASSTRLAGRADTQYF. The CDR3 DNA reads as TGTGCCAGCAGTACAAGACTAGCGGGGAGGGCAGATACGCAGTATTTT.

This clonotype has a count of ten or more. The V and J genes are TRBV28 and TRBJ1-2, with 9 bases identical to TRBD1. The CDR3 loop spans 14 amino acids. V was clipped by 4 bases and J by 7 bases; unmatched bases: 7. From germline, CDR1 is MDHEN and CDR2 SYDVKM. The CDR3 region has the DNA TGTGCCAGCAGTTCTCCGGGACAGGGACCTGGCTACACCTTC. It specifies CASSSPGQGPGYTF.

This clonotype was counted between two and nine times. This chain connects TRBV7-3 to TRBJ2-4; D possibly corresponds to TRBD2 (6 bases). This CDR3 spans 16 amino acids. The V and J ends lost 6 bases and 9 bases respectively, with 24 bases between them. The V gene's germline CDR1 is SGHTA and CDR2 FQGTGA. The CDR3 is CASRTQMGGKSGIQYF. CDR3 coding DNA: TGTGCCAGCAGGACGCAAATGGGAGGAAAAAGCGGCATTCAGTACTTC.

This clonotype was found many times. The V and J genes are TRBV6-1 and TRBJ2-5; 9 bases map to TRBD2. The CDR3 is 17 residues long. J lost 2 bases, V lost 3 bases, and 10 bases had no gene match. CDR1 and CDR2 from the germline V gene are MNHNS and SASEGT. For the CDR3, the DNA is TGTGCCAGCAGTGATTTAGCGGGAGCGGCGGGGCAAGAGACCCAGTACTTC. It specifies CASSDLAGAAGQETQYF.

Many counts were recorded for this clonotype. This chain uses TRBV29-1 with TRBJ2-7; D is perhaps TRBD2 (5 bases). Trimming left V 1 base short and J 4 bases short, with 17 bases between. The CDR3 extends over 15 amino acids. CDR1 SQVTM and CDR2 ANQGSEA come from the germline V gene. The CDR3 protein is CSVEVVAGPQYEQYF. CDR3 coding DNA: TGCAGCGTTGAAGTGGTCGCGGGCCCCCAGTACGAGCAGTACTTC.

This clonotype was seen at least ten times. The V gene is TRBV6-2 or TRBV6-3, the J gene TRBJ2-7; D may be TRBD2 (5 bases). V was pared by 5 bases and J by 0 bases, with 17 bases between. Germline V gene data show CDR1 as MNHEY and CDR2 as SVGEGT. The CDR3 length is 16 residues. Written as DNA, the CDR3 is TGTGCCAGCAGTACCGGAGGACCGGCTTCCTCCTACGAGCAGTACTTC. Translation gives CASSTGGPASSYEQYF.

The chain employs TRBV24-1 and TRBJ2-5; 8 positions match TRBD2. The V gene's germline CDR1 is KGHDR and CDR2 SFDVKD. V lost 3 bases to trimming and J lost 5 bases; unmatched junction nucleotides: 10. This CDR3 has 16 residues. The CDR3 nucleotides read TGTGCCACCAGTGATCCGGGACTAGTCGGATCGGAGACCCAGTACTTC. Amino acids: CATSDPGLVGSETQYF.